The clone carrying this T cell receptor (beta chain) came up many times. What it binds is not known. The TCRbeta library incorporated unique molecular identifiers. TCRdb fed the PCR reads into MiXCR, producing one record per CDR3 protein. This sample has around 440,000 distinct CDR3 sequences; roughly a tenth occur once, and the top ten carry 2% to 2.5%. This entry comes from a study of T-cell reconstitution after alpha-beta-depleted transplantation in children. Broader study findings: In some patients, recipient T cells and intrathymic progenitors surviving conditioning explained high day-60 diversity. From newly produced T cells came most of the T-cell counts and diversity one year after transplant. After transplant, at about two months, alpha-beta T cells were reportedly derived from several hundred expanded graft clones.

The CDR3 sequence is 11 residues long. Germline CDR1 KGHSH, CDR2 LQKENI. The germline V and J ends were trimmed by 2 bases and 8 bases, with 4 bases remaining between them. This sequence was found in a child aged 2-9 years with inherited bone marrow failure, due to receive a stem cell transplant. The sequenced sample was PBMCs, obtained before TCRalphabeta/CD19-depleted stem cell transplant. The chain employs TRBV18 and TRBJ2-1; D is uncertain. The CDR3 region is CASSPGDEQFF. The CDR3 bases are TGTGCCAGCTCACCAGGGGATGAGCAGTTCTTC.